The clone carrying this T cell receptor beta chain appeared a few times. Its specificity is not known. A read error may produce the germline difference seen at one junction end. In TCRdb, the 5' RACE reads were re-called with MiXCR into one record per CDR3 protein. The sample holds just under 95,000 distinct CDR3 sequences; around 12% are singletons and the top ten take roughly 39%. Time point given: sample taken at primary tumor resection. The sample originates from a study of spatial heterogeneity in lung cancer. General study points: At resection, ubiquitous expanded tumor TCRs appeared in blood more than at follow-up.

CDR1 is SSHAT, CDR2 FNYEAQ, per germline (reference sequence). The CDR3 has 15 residues. Sequenced material: PBMCs, taken at surgery. The chain combines TRBV7-7 with TRBJ2-5; D may be TRBD1 or TRBD2 (5 bases each). The receptor's source is a male donor with early-stage non-small cell lung cancer. The CDR3 sequence: CASSPYVGPQETQYF. The DNA for the CDR3 is TGTGCTAGCAGCCCCTATGTGGGACCCCAAGAGACCCAGTACTTC.